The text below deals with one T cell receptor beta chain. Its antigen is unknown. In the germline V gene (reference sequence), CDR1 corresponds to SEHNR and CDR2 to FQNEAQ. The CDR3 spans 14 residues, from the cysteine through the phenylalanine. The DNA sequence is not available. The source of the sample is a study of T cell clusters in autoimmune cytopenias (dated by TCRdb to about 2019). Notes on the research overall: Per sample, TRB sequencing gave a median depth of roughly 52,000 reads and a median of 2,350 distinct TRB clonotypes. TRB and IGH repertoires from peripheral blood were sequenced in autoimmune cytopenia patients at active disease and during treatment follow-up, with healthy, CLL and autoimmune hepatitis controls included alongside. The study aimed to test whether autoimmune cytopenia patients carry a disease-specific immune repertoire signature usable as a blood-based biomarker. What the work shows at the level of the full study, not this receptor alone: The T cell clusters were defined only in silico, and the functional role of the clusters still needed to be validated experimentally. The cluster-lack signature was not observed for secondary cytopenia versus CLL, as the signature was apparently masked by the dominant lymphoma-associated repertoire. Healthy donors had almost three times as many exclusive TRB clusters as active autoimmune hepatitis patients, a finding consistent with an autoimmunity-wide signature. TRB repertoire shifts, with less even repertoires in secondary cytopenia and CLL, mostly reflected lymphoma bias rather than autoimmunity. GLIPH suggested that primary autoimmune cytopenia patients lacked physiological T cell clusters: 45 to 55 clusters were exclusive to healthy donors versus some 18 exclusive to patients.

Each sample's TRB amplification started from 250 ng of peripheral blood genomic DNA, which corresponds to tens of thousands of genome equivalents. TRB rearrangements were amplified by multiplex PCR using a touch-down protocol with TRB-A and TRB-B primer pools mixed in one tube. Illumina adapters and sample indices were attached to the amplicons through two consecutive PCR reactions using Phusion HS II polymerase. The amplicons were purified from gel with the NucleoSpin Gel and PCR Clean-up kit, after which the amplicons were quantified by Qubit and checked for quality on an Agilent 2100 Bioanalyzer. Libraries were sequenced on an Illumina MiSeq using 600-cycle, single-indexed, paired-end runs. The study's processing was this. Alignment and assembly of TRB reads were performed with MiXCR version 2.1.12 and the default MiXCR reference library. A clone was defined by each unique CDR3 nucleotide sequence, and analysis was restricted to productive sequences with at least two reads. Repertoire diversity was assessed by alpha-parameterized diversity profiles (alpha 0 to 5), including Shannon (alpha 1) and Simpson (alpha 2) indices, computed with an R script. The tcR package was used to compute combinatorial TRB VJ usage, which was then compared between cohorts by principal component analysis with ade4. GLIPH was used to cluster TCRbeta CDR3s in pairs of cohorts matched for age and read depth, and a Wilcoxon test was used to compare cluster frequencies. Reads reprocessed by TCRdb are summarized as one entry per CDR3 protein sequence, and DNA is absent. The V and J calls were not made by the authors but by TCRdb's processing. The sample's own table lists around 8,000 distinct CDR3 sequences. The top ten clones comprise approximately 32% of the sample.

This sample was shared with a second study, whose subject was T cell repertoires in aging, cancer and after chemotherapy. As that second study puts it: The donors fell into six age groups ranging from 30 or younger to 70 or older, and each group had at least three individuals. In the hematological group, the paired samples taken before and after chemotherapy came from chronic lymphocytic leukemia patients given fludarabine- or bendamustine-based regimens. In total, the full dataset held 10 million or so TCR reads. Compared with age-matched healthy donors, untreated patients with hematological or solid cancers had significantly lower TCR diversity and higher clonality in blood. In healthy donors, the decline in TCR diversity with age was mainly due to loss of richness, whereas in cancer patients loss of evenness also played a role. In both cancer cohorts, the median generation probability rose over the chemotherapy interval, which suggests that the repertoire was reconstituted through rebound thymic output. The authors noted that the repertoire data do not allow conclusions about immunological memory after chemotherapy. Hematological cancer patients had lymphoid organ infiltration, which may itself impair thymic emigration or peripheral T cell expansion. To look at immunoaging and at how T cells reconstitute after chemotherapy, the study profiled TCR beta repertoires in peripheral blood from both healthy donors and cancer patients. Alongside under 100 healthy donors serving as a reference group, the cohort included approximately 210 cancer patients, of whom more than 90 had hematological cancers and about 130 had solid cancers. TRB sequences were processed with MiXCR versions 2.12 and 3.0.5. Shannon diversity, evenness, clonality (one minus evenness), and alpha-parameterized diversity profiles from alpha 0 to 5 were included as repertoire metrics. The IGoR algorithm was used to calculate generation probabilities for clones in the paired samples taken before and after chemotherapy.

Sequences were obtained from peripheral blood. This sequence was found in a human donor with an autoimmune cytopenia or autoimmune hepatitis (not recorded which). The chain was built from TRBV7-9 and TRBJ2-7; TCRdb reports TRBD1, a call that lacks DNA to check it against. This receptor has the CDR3 CASSLGTGPYEQYF.